This note documents a single T cell receptor (beta chain) sequence. What it recognizes is unknown. At the DNA level, this CDR3 is encoded by other sequences in the same sample as well. The sample is drawn from a study of shared clonotypes between healthy human individuals. V lost 6 bases, J lost 2 bases, and 6 bases lay in between. Germline lookup yields CDR1 SQVTM and CDR2 ANQGSEA. The length of the CDR3 is 11 residues. Overall study results and limits: Clonotype sharing across a handful of donors was observed for around 4.5% of naive CD4 clonotypes.

Each cell subset's genomic DNA was divided evenly among several immunoSEQ plates. Sequencing used immunoSEQ multiplex PCR; TCRdb keeps in-frame clones, though not all of them. Counted here are a few million clones, around 94% occurring once; the ten biggest clones make up over 0.12%. The donors, healthy adults who were HIV-negative, had experienced no recent acute infections or vaccinations. This clonotype was sampled from a man between 18 and 35 years old in good health. The chain has TRBV29-1 and TRBJ2-3; D call uncertain. Input material: naive CD4+ T cells sorted from blood. As for subset: CD45RA+ positively selected. The CDR3, as DNA: TGCAGCGTCGCGTACACAGATACGCAGTATTTT. It codes for CSVAYTDTQYF.